This T cell receptor (beta chain) was captured in a study of blood T cell repertoires in COVID-19. Study-level background: The United States, Italy and Spain supplied acute and convalescent COVID-19 samples.

Repertoires were generated with immunoSEQ multiplex PCR, while TCRdb's copy carries only in-frame clones and drops some. The data show approximately 200,000 clones, around 82% seen once. This clone has more than one count but fewer than ten. The V segment lost 3 bases and the J segment 8 bases; nucleotides outside the gene matches: 9. CDR3 size: 15 residues. Germline-derived CDR1 and CDR2 are SEHNR and FQNEAQ (reference sequence). The TCR sequence derives from a man aged 35 to 55 who had recovered from COVID-19. Specimen: PBMCs or T cells enriched from blood (not recorded which). The chain has TRBV7-9 and TRBJ2-1; 8 bases map to TRBD2. In DNA form, the CDR3 reads TGTGCCAGCAGCTTTAGGCTAGCGGGTATCGATGAGCAGTTCTTC. Amino acid sequence: CASSFRLAGIDEQFF.